One TCR beta chain is described in this entry. Germline V gene sequence: CDR1 SEHNR, CDR2 FQNEAQ (reference sequence). The CDR3 consists of 16 residues. With V trimmed by 5 bases and J by 2 bases, 11 bases remained unmatched. The data were obtained in a study of T cell changes during pregnancy in multiple sclerosis. Sequencing was performed with immunoSEQ multiplex PCR; in TCRdb, only in-frame clones are kept and a portion is missing. The sample contains approximately 49,000 clones, nearly 90% of which appear only once. Specimen: peripheral blood, collected after pregnancy. The sequence was collected from a female donor in good health, enrolled as a control in a pregnancy study. The rearrangement links TRBV7-9 to TRBJ2-7; TRBD2 matches at 8 bases. The CDR3 spells CASSPRTSGHTYEQYF. The DNA for the CDR3 is TGTGCCAGCAGCCCCCGCACTAGCGGCCACACCTACGAGCAGTACTTC.